The sequence of this TCR beta chain was determined in a study of T-cell reconstitution after alpha-beta-depleted transplantation in children. A TCRbeta library incorporating unique molecular identifiers was prepared. Each CDR3 protein is one row after TCRdb ran MiXCR on the PCR reads. The sample has about 230,000 distinct CDR3 sequences; 8% to 10% are singletons. This clonotype was seen many times. Trimming removed 0 bases at V and 2 bases at J, with 1 base between. The germline gives CDR1 LNHNV, CDR2 YYDKDF (reference sequence). The CDR3 has 12 amino acids. This specimen was PBMCs from the stem cell graft donor, taken from the stem cell graft. The sequence came from a human donor who donated a stem cell graft to a child with acute lymphoblastic leukemia. The chain joins TRBV15 to TRBJ1-1; D remains ambiguous. The CDR3 DNA reads TGTGCCACCAGCAGAGAAAACACTGAAGCTTTCTTT. This sequence encodes CATSRENTEAFF.